A selection of T cell receptor beta chains follows, all from one sample in a study of OX40 agonist ivuxolimab in advanced cancers. Sequencing used immunoSEQ multiplex PCR; TCRdb keeps in-frame clones, though not all of them. This table holds 89,000 or so clones, about 89% found once. Sequenced here: CD4+ or CD8+ T cells sorted from blood, sampled in a trial of the OX40 agonist ivuxolimab. Receptors originate from an adult with an advanced solid tumor such as melanoma, head and neck, liver or kidney cancer. Both conserved end residues are part of each CDR3. Each record gives: CDR3 DNA, CDR3 protein, clone size, J gene, V gene, D gene. A D gene is named only where the DNA matches it firmly. Not every row has a clone size; where given, it reads once, few, many or a size class.

DNA: TGTGCCAGTGGTATAATCCTAGCAGGGGGCGGGGAGCTGTTTTTT; CDR3: CASGIILAGGGELFF; size: once; J: TRBJ2-2; V: TRBV19; D: TRBD1
DNA: TGTGCCTGGAGTTTGGGTGGAAACACCATATATTTT; CDR3: CAWSLGGNTIYF; size: NA; J: TRBJ1-3; V: TRBV30; D: NA
DNA: TGTGCCAGCAGTTACGAGCGGGAGGGTACAGATACGCAGTATTTT; CDR3: CASSYEREGTDTQYF; size: NA; J: TRBJ2-3; V: TRBV6-5; D: TRBD2
DNA: TGTGCTAGCAGCCTTCGTCTGAACACTGAAGCTTTCTTT; CDR3: CASSLRLNTEAFF; size: NA; J: TRBJ1-1; V: TRBV7-7; D: NA
DNA: TGCGCCAGCAGCCAAGTCCCGGGACAGGGACCCTACAATGAGCAGTTCTTC; CDR3: CASSQVPGQGPYNEQFF; size: NA; J: TRBJ2-1; V: TRBV4-3; D: TRBD1
DNA: TGTGCCAGCAGCTTAGGAGGGCAGCCCCAGCATTTT; CDR3: CASSLGGQPQHF; size: NA; J: TRBJ1-5; V: TRBV13; D: NA
DNA: TGTGCCAGCAGCGTAGTCCAAAATGAGCAGTTCTTC; CDR3: CASSVVQNEQFF; size: NA; J: TRBJ2-1; V: TRBV9; D: NA
DNA: TGTGCCAGCAGCTATACGACGACCGGTAGCTCCTATAATTCACCCCTCCACTTT; CDR3: CASSYTTTGSSYNSPLHF; size: once; J: TRBJ1-6; V: TRBV4-2; D: NA
DNA: TGTGCCAGCAGTTTTAGCCGAGGGGACACTGAAGCTTTCTTT; CDR3: CASSFSRGDTEAFF; size: NA; J: TRBJ1-1; V: TRBV28; D: NA
DNA: TGTGCCTGGAATTCGGTTACGGAGCAGTTCTTC; CDR3: CAWNSVTEQFF; size: NA; J: TRBJ2-1; V: TRBV30; D: NA
DNA: TGTGCCAGCAGTCTCCCCAATGAAAAACTGTTTTTT; CDR3: CASSLPNEKLFF; size: NA; J: TRBJ1-4; V: TRBV28; D: NA
DNA: TGTGCCAGCAGCGTAGGGGGTGCGATAGGGGCCCAGCATTTT; CDR3: CASSVGGAIGAQHF; size: NA; J: TRBJ1-5; V: TRBV9; D: NA
DNA: TGTGCCAGCAGCTTAAAGGGTGTCGGGAGGGGCTACACCTTC; CDR3: CASSLKGVGRGYTF; size: few; J: TRBJ1-2; V: TRBV11-2; D: NA